What follows are 3 T cell receptor beta chains derived from one specimen sequenced in a study of cytomegalovirus exposure and HLA in healthy donors. PCR involved 60 Vbeta and 13 Jbeta primers. Some clones are missing from TCRdb's copy, which holds only in-frame ones; the method was immunoSEQ multiplex PCR. The profile covers over 100,000 clones, with roughly 8.3% appearing a single time and 5.5% taken by the ten largest. Sequenced input: PBMCs. These receptors originate from a man aged 35-49 years in good health and CMV-seronegative.

The chain links TRBV2 to TRBJ2-3, with TRBD2 as a possible D gene (6 bases). V dropped 6 bases and J dropped 0 bases, with 19 bases sitting between them. CDR3 length equals 17 residues. Per the germline V gene, CDR1 is SNHLY and CDR2 is FYNNEI. CDR3 nucleotides: TGTGCCAGCAGCGTCACTCCCGGGAGAACTAGCACAGATACGCAGTATTTT. Its translation: CASSVTPGRTSTDTQYF.

This clone was counted between two and nine times. V gene TRBV7-2 combines with J gene TRBJ1-4; 7 bases match TRBD1. Per the germline V gene, CDR1 is SGHTA and CDR2 is FQGNSA. The CDR3 runs 15 residues. Trimming took 5 bases from V and 12 from J; bases not matched to a gene: 15. The CDR3 sequence: CASSPVGTDTWELFF. In DNA, the CDR3 is TGTGCCAGCAGCCCGGTGGGGACAGATACTTGGGAACTGTTTTTT. Full variable domain (rest looked up from reference TRBV7-2 and TRBJ1-4): GAGVSQSPSNKVTEKGKDVELRCDPISGHTALYWYRQSLGQGLEFLIYFQGNSAPDKSGLPSDRFSAERTGGSVSTLTIQRTQQEDSAVYLCASSPVGTDTWELFFGSGTQLSVL.

This sequence joins TRBV27 and TRBJ1-6, with 8 bases identical to TRBD1. The CDR3 runs to 14 residues. CDR1 MNHEY and CDR2 SMNVEV come from the germline V gene (reference sequence). V lost 6 bases, J lost 12 bases, and 10 bases stayed unmatched. In nucleotides, the CDR3 is TGTGCCAGCAGCCACGGACAGGGCAACCAACCCCTCCACTTT. It translates to CASSHGQGNQPLHF.